A single sample is the source of the 5 T cell receptor beta chains below, sequenced in a study of regulatory T cells. Study-level points and caveats: Hydrophobic residues at CDR3 positions 6 and 7 were enriched in conventional CD4+ T cells of CD3G-deficient patients.

Their cognate antigens are unknown. The PCR used 52 TRBV and 13 TRBJ primers. Libraries were prepared by immunoSEQ multiplex PCR; TCRdb keeps only in-frame clonotypes and omits some of them. The repertoire holds about 23,000 clones, roughly 90% seen once, with roughly 1.3% in the top ten. Sequenced sample: conventional CD4+ T cells sorted from blood. These receptors were taken from a child aged 10-17 years with CD3G deficiency.

The CDR3 DNA sequence: TGTGCCAGCAGTGAAGGGACCTCCGGACATCAGCCCCAGCATTTT. Its protein is CASSEGTSGHQPQHF. The rearrangement links TRBV6-1 to TRBJ1-5, with no clear D. The V end was cut by 1 base, the J end by 5 bases, with 12 bases between. This CDR3 has 15 amino acids. Per germline, CDR1 MNHNS and CDR2 SASEGT.

A note on this clone: Germline is not matched at one junction end, which may reflect a read error. This chain uses TRBV6-5 with TRBJ2-7; a possible D gene is TRBD2 (7 bases). Germline loops: CDR1 MNHEY, CDR2 SVGAGI. The CDR3 has 15 amino acids. The CDR3 protein is CASSDSGRGDGEQYF. The CDR3 DNA is TGTGCCAGCAGTGACTCGGGGAGGGGGGACGGCGAGCAGTACTTC.

The chain carries TRBV18 and TRBJ2-5; the D gene is possibly TRBD2 (6 bases). V lost 2 bases, J lost 2 bases, and 12 bases lay in between. The CDR3 totals 15 residues. Germline V CDR1 and CDR2: KGHSH, LQKENI. The CDR3 loop is CASSPGGALQETQYF. CDR3 DNA: TGTGCCAGCTCACCAGGCGGGGCCCTACAAGAGACCCAGTACTTC.

The genes are TRBV7-9 and TRBJ2-2, with a possible D match to TRBD1 (6 bases). This CDR3 region has 16 residues. In germline, CDR1 is SEHNR, CDR2 FQNEAQ (reference sequence). V was pared by 0 bases and J by 3 bases, with 11 bases between. The CDR3 nucleotides are TGTGCCAGCAGCTTAGCGAGGGGGTATTACACCGGGGAGCTGTTTTTT. This sequence encodes CASSLARGYYTGELFF.

The chain joins TRBV7-8 to TRBJ2-3; 13 nucleotides agree with TRBD2. CDR1 SGHVS and CDR2 FQNEAQ come from the germline V gene. The CDR3 is made up of 16 amino acids. Trimming took 5 bases from V and 9 from J; bases not matched to a gene: 11. Here the CDR3 reads CASSQVGLAGVDTQYF. The CDR3 bases are TGTGCCAGCAGCCAAGTAGGACTAGCGGGAGTTGACACGCAGTATTTT.